This T cell receptor beta chain was obtained from a study of shared clonotypes between healthy human individuals (dated by TCRdb to the early 2020s). Regarding the complete study: The cohort comprised a couple of women and three men aged 18 to 49 years. The study deeply sequenced blood TCR repertoires of about five healthy adults to estimate repertoire size and the extent of clonotype sharing between individuals. Libraries were prepared and TCR repertoires were sequenced by different laboratories using diverse techniques, in order to increase sequencing depth and limit assay-specific biases. Leukapheresis yielded between about 0.9 and 8.9 billion PBMCs per donor. For each donor, three plates each were used for CD4 naive and CD4 memory, two plates were used for CD8 naive, and one plate was used for CD8 memory.

The paper as a whole reports these results and caveats: Even with the large sequencing depth, rarefaction of the sorted-subset datasets indicated that sequencing was incomplete. Compared with non-shared clonotypes, the clonotypes found in all four sorted-subset donors had higher generation probabilities. Based on pairwise subsampling, the degree of clonotype sharing among donors was expected to be affected by sequencing depth. Sampling was restricted to blood, and TCR repertoires in tissues likely differ from the TCR repertoires found in blood. When four donors were compared, the shared fraction of clonotypes was around 5% for naive CD4, roughly 3.3% for naive CD8, 2% to 2.5% for memory CD4, and 0.35% to 0.4% for memory CD8. The small number of donors limited the genetic and exposure-history diversity represented. Naive subsets generally had larger estimated clonotype richness than memory subsets did.

CD8 naive samples were CD45RO-negative cells positively selected for CCR7, giving a CD45RA+CCR7+ population that excluded TemRA cells. Healthy HIV-negative adults with no recently reported acute infections or vaccinations were included as donors. All donors were Caucasian adults living in Nashville, Tennessee, USA. Blood was collected by leukapheresis, and PBMCs were isolated by Ficoll-Histopaque density gradient centrifugation and then cryopreserved in liquid nitrogen vapor phase. Analytical flow cytometry was used to check the purity and quantity of each magnetically sorted T cell population. From each sorted fraction, genomic DNA was isolated and quantified by UV absorbance on a Nanodrop 2000c. Of note for this clone: It has no known antigen specificity. Qualities for individual bases were not recorded, and no much larger clone is one base off.

TCR CDR3 regions were amplified from genomic DNA by multiplex PCR using the deep immunoSEQ assay. Extracted genomic DNA from each cell subset was distributed evenly across all wells of several immunoSEQ 96-well plates, and each plate was treated as a replicate. For sorted subsets, approximately 0.2 ug of genomic DNA, equivalent to 25,000 to 35,000 T cell genomes, went into each replicate PCR. Purified libraries were quantified with a Qubit 3.0 fluorometer, sized on a Bioanalyzer 2100, and re-quantified with the KAPA Library Quantification kit. A separate single-read 150-cycle Illumina NextSeq 550 flow cell was used to sequence each immunoSEQ 96-well plate. As for the authors' bioinformatics: Because only junctional sequences without quality scores were contained in the immunoSEQ output, filtering matching that applied to full-length reads could not be performed. Sequences were annotated with PyIR, a Python wrapper for IgBLAST v1.9, using IMGT germline references to assign V/J genes and CDR3. Any read was removed if the V/J assignment was weak (E-value above 1e-6), the CDR3 was missing, or the read contained stop codons, out-of-frame junctions, or ambiguous translated residues. V3J clonotypes were defined by identical inferred V gene, J gene, and CDR3 amino acid sequence. The percentage overlap between two repertoires was calculated by dividing the number of shared unique clonotypes by the size of the smaller repertoire. Repertoire richness was assessed with RTK rarefaction, the Chao1 estimator, and Recon v2.1 estimates of unobserved clonotypes. OLGA was used to compute generation probabilities for all TCRbeta clonotypes that the gDNA method yielded from several donors. TCRdb mirrors the immuneACCESS table, restricted to in-frame sequences. Some clones are absent from its copies; in checked studies, under half trace to an unresolved V gene, and the reason for the others is unknown. V and J calls plus clone size are reproduced from that table; the DNA served to infer D and trimming. In all, the sample holds roughly 2,000,000 clones, and around 93% of those were seen once. The ten largest clonotypes hold less than 2% of the sample.

The CDR3 covers 15 residues, taking in both the cysteine and the phenylalanine. Kept here is only the CDR3 DNA, which spans 45 bases and is read in frame from base 1. Looking up the germline V gene yields CDR1 SGHAT and CDR2 FQNNGV. V lost 2 bases and J lost 3 bases; the stretch between them is 14 bases long. The origin of this receptor is a man aged 18 to 30 in good health. Some clones in this sample may be carry-over from other donors' samples. The chain joins TRBV11-2 to TRBJ2-7, and TRBD2 may be the D gene, going by 6 matching bases. The sequencing input was naive CD8+ T cells from PBMCs. Explained via the paper, the cell subset or site label denotes: CD45RA+CCR7+. The CDR3 here reads CASSLSAAGSYEQYF. In nucleotides, the sequence is TGTGCCAGCAGCTTATCTGCCGCGGGAAGCTACGAGCAGTACTTC.